This T cell receptor (beta chain) originates from a study of early T cells in non-severe SARS-CoV-2 infection. In TCRdb, the 5' RACE reads were re-called with MiXCR into one record per CDR3 protein. This sample has over 85,000 distinct CDR3 sequences; 15% to 20% occur once, and the top ten carry around 1.3%. With 1 base removed from V and 5 bases from J, the gap between germline ends came to 18 bases. The CDR3 consists of 16 residues. The germline gives CDR1 MGHRA, CDR2 YSYEKL. This clonotype was recorded a few times. The TCR was taken from an adult who was a healthcare worker with PCR-confirmed SARS-CoV-2 infection or an uninfected control (not recorded which). The specimen was whole blood. V and J are TRBV4-1 and TRBJ2-7, with D tentatively TRBD2 (6 bases). Here the CDR3 reads CASSQGPTGVTHEQYF. The CDR3, as DNA: TGCGCCAGCAGCCAAGGCCCAACGGGAGTCACCCACGAGCAGTACTTC.